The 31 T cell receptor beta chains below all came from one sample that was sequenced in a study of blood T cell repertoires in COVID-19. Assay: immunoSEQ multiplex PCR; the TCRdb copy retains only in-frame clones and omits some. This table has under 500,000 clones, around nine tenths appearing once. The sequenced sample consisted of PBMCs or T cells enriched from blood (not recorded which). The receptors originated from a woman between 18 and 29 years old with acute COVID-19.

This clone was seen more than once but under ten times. Here the CDR3 DNA reads TGTGCCAGCAGCTTGGCCGGGAATTCACCCCTCCACTTT. Translating it yields CASSLAGNSPLHF. The chain combines TRBV5-6 with TRBJ1-6, with D unresolved. Germline V gives CDR1 SGHDT, CDR2 YYEEEE. The CDR3 spans 13 residues. Trimming left V 0 bases short and J 7 bases short, with 5 bases between.

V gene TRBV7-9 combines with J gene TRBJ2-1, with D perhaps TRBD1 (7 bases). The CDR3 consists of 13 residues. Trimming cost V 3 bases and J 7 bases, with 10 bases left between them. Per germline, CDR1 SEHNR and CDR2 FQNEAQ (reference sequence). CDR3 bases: TGTGCCAGCAGCTTGCAGGGGGGAAATGAGCAGTTCTTC. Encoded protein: CASSLQGGNEQFF.

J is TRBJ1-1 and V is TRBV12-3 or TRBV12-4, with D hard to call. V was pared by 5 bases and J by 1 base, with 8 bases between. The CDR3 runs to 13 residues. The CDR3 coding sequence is TGTGCCAGCAGTCTAACAGAGAACACTGAAGCTTTCTTT. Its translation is CASSLTENTEAFF.

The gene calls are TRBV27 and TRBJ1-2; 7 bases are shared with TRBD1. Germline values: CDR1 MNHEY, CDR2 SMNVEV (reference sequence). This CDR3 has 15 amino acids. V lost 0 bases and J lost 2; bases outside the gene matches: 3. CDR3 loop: CASSLSAQGNYGYTF. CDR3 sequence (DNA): TGTGCCAGCAGTTTATCAGCACAGGGGAACTATGGCTACACCTTC.

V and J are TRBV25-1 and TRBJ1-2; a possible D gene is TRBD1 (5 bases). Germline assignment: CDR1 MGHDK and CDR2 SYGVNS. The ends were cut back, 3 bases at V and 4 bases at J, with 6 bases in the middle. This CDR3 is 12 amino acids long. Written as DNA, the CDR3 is TGTGCCAGCAGTGACAGGGCCTATGGCTACACCTTC. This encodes CASSDRAYGYTF.

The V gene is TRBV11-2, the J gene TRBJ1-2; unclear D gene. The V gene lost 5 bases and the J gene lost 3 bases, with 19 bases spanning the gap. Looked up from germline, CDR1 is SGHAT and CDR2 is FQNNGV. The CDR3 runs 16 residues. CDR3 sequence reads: CASSLQFGRRDYGYTF. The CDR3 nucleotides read TGTGCCAGCAGCCTCCAGTTTGGGCGGAGGGACTATGGCTACACCTTC.

CDR3 region: CAISGTDNSPLHF. CDR3 sequence (DNA): TGTGCCATCTCCGGGACAGATAATTCACCCCTCCACTTT. The chain links TRBV10-3 to TRBJ1-6; TRBD1 matches 7 bases. The V and J ends lost 8 bases and 5 bases, in that order; junction bases with no gene match: 3. The CDR3 totals 13 residues. Germline assignment: CDR1 ENHRY and CDR2 SYGVKD.

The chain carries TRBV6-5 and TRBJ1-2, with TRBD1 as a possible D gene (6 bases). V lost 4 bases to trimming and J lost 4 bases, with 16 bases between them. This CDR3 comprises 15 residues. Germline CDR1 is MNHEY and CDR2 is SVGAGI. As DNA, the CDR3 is TGTGCCAGCAGTTCCTCCCCAGGGGCATTCTATGGCTACACCTTC. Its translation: CASSSSPGAFYGYTF.

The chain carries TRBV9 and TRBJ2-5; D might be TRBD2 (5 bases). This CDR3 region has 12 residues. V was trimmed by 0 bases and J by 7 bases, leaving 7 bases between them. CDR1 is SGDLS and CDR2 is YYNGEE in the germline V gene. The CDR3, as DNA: TGTGCCAGCAGCGTAGAGGCGGGGACCCAGTACTTC. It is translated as CASSVEAGTQYF.

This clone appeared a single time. The CDR3 here is CASSLDRNNQPQHF. For the CDR3, the DNA is TGTGCCAGCTCCCTAGACAGAAACAATCAGCCCCAGCATTTT. The chain has TRBV18 and TRBJ1-5, with a weak D call TRBD1 (5 bases). The germline gives CDR1 KGHSH, CDR2 LQKENI. The CDR3 totals 14 residues. The ends were cut back, 6 bases at V and 3 bases at J, with 12 bases in the middle. The whole variable domain, filled in from reference TRBV18 and TRBJ1-5, reads NAGVMQNPRHLVRRRGQEARLRCSPMKGHSHVYWYRQLPEEGLKFMVYLQKENIIDESGMPKERFSAEFPKEGPSILRIQQVVRGDSAAYFCASSLDRNNQPQHFGDGTRLSIL.

This CDR3 reads CASSPPGSSNQPQHF. The CDR3 DNA sequence: TGTGCCAGCAGCCCTCCGGGGAGCAGCAATCAGCCCCAGCATTTT. The chain uses TRBV28 and TRBJ1-5; no clear D. The germline V gene has CDR1 MDHEN and CDR2 SYDVKM. Trimming stripped 6 bases from V and 1 base from J, with 13 bases between. The CDR3 length is 15 residues.

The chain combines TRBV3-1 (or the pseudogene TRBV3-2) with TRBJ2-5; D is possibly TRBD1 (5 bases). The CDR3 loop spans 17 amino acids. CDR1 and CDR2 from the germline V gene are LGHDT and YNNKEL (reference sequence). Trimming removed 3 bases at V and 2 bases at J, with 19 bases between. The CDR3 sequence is CASSQFRSGARQETQYF. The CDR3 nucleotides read TGTGCCAGCAGCCAGTTTCGTAGTGGGGCTAGACAAGAGACCCAGTACTTC.

CDR3 nucleotides: TGTGCCAGCAGTTACGATCAGGTCCAGCCCCAGCATTTT. It encodes CASSYDQVQPQHF. This chain links TRBV6-5 with TRBJ1-5; D remains unclear. V was clipped by 2 bases and J by 7 bases, with 9 bases between them. The CDR3 consists of 13 residues. CDR1 and CDR2 (germline): MNHEY, SVGAGI.

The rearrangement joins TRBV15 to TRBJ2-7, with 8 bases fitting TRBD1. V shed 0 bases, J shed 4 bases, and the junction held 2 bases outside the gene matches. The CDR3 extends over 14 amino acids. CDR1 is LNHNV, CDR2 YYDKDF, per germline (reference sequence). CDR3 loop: CATSRERQGYEQYF. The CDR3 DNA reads TGTGCCACCAGCAGAGAGAGACAGGGGTACGAGCAGTACTTC.

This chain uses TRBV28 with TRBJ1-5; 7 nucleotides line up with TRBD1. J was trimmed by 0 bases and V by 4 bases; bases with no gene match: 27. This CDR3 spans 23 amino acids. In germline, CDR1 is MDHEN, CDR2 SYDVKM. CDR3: CASSSLPKTMTGRVGHSNQPQHF. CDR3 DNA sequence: TGTGCCAGCAGTTCCTTACCTAAAACAATGACAGGGAGAGTGGGTCATAGCAATCAGCCCCAGCATTTT.

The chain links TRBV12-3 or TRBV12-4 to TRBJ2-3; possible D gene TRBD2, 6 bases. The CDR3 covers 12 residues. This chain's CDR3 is CDPGLLTDTQYF. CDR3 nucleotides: TGTGACCCGGGACTCCTCACAGATACGCAGTATTTT.

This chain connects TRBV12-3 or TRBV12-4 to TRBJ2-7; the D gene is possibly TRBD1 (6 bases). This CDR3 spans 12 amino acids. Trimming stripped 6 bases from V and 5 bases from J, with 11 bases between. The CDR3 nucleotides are TGTGCCAGCAGCAAAGGACAGCACGAGCAGTACTTC. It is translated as CASSKGQHEQYF.

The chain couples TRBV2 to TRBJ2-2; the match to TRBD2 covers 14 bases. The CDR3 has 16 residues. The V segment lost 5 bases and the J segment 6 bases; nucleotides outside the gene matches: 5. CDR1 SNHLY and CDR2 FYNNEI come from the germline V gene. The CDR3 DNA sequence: TGTGCCAGCAGTCCGGGACTAGCGGGAGTCTCCGGGGAGCTGTTTTTT. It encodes CASSPGLAGVSGELFF.

CDR3 protein: CASSLSSGRANEQFF. CDR3 bases: TGTGCCAGCAGCTTATCTAGCGGGCGAGCGAATGAGCAGTTCTTC. The chain links TRBV5-4 to TRBJ2-1, with 8 nucleotides matching TRBD2. The germline V gene encodes CDR1 SGHNT and CDR2 YYREEE (reference sequence). This CDR3 is 15 amino acids long. V lost 2 bases to trimming and J lost 7 bases; unmatched junction nucleotides: 8.

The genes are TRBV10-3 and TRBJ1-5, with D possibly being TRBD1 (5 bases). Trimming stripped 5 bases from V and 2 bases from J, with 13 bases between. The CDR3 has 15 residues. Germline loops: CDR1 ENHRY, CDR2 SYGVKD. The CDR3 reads CAISPGGTRNQPQHF. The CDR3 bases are TGTGCCATCAGTCCCGGGGGGACGCGCAATCAGCCCCAGCATTTT.

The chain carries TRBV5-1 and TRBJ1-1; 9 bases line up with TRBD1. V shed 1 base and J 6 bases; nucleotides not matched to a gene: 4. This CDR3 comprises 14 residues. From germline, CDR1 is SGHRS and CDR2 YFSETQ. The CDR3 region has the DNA TGCGCCAGCAGCTTGAGGACAGGGGCTTCTGAAGCTTTCTTT. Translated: CASSLRTGASEAFF.

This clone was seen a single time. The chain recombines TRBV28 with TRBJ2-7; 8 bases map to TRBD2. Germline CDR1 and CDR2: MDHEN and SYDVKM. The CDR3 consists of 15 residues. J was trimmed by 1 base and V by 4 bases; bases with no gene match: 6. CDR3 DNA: TGTGCCAGCAGTTCAAGCGGGAGCGCGTCCTACGAGCAGTACTTC. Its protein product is CASSSSGSASYEQYF.

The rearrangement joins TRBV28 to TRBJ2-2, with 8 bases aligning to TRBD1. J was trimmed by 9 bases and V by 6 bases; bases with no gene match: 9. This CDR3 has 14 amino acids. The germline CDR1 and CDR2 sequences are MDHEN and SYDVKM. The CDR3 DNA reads TGTGCCAGCAGGGGGACAGGTTCGCCGCGGGAGCTGTTTTTT. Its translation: CASRGTGSPRELFF.

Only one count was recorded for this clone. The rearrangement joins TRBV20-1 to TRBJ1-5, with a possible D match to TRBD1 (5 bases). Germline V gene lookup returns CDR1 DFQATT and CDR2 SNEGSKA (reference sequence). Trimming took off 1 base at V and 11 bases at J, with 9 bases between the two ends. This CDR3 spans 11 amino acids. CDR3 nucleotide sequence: TGCAGTGCTAGAGCGGGGGGGGCCCAGCATTTT. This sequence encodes CSARAGGAQHF.

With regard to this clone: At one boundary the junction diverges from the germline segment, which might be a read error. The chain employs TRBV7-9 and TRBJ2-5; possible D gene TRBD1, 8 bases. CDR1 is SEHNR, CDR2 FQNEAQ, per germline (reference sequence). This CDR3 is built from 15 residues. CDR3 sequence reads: CASILTGGVQETQYF. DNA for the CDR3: TGTGCCAGCATCTTAACAGGGGGGGTCCAAGAGACCCAGTACTTC.

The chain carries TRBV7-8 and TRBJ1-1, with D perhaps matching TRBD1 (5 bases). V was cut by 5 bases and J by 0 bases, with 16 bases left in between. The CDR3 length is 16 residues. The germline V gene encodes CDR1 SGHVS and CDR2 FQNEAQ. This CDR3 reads CASSPVWGGLNTEAFF. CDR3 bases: TGTGCCAGCAGCCCCGTATGGGGCGGATTGAACACTGAAGCTTTCTTT.

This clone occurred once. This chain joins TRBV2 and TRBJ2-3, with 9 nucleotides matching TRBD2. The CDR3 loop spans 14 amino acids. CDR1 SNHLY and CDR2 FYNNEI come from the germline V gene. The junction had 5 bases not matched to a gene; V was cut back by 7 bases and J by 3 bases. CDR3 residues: CASMREGLTDTQYF. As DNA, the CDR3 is TGTGCCAGCATGCGGGAGGGCCTGACAGATACGCAGTATTTT.

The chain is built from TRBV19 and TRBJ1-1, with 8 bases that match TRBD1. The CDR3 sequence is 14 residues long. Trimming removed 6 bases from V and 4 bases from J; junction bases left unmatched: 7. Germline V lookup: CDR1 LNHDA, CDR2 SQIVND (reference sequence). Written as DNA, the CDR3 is TGTGCCAGTAGGGAGGACAGGGCATCCACTGAAGCTTTCTTT. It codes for CASREDRASTEAFF.

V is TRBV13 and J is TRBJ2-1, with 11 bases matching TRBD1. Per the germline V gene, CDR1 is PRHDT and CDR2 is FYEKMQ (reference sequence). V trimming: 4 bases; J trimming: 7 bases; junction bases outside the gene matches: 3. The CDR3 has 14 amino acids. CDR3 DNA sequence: TGTGCCAGCAGCTACGGACAGGGGGCAAATGAGCAGTTCTTC. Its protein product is CASSYGQGANEQFF.

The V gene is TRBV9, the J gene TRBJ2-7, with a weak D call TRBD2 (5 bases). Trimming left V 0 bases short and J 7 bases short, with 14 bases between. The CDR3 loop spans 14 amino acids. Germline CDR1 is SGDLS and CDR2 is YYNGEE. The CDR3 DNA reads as TGTGCCAGCAGCGTAGATGTGGGAGTCGATGAGCAGTACTTC. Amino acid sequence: CASSVDVGVDEQYF. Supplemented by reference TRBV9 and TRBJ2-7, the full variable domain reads DSGVTQTPKHLITATGQRVTLRCSPRSGDLSVYWYQQSLDQGLQFLIQYYNGEERAKGNILERFSAQQFPDLHSELNLSSLELGDSALYFCASSVDVGVDEQYFGPGTRLTVT.

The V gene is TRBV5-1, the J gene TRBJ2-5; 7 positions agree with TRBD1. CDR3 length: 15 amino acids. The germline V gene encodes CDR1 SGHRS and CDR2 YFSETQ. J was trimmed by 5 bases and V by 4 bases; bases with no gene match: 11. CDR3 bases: TGCGCCAGCAGCAGAAACCGGGACAGCGCGGAGACCCAGTACTTC. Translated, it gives CASSRNRDSAETQYF. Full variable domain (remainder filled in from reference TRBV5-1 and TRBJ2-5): KAGVTQTPRYLIKTRGQQVTLSCSPISGHRSVSWYQQTPGQGLQFLFEYFSETQRNKGNFPGRFSGRQFSNSRSEMNVSTLELGDSALYLCASSRNRDSAETQYFGPGTRLLVL.